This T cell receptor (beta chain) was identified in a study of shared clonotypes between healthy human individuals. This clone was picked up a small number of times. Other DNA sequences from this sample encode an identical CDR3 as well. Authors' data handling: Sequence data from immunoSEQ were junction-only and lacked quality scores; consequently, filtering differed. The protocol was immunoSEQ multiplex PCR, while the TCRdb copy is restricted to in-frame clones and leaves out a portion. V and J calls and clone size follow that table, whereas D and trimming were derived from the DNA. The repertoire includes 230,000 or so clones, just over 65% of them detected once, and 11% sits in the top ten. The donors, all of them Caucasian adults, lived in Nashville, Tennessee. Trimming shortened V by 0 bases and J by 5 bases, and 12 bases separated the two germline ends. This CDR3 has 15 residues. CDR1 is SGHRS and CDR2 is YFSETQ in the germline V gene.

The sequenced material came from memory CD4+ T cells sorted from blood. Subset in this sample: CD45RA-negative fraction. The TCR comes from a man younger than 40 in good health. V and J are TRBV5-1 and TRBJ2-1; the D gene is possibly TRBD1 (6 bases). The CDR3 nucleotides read TGCGCCAGCAGCTTGGTAAGAGAGGGGGACAATGAGCAGTTCTTC. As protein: CASSLVREGDNEQFF.